This T cell receptor (beta chain) came from a study of blood T cells in healthy people across ages. Turning to the study itself: There was about one barcoded beta molecule captured by template switching per two T cells.

V was shortened by 4 bases and J by 2 bases, with 5 bases between the two germline ends. Germline CDR1 and CDR2: DFQATT and SNEGSKA (reference sequence). The CDR3 loop spans 11 amino acids. The second PCR ran about 6 to 12 cycles with a sample-barcoded 5' primer and J-beta primers. MiXCR was run by TCRdb on the 5' RACE reads, yielding one entry per CDR3 protein. The sample lists 1 million or so distinct CDR3 sequences, roughly 24% occurring once. The same sample was also studied in work on T cells of mothers and their children.

This TCR derives from a girl aged 2 to 10 in good health. The sequenced sample was blood. The V and J genes are TRBV20-1 and TRBJ1-1; D call uncertain. The CDR3 DNA reads as TGCAGTGCTAAAGTTAACACTGAAGCTTTCTTT. Translated, it gives CSAKVNTEAFF.